Presented here are 31 T cell receptor beta chains from one specimen sequenced in a study of technical replicates of blood from a handful of donors. Produced via immunoSEQ multiplex PCR; TCRdb's table is partial and in-frame only. The repertoire includes roughly 97,000 clones, about 96% of them detected once, and approximately 0.33% sits in the top ten. Input material: T cells isolated from PBMCs. These receptors all come from a human donor in good health.

CDR3 nucleotide sequence: TGCGCCAGCAGCGAGGGACAGGGGAACTATGGCTACACCTTC. Translating it yields CASSEGQGNYGYTF. This chain joins TRBV4-3 and TRBJ1-2; 10 bases are a match to TRBD1. Trimming removed 5 bases from V and 2 bases from J; junction bases left unmatched: 2. Germline values: CDR1 LGHNA, CDR2 YSLEER. The CDR3 is made up of 14 amino acids.

The chain employs TRBV13 and TRBJ2-5; no clear D gene. V lost 0 bases to trimming and J lost 4 bases, with 6 bases between them. CDR1 PRHDT and CDR2 FYEKMQ come from the germline V gene (reference sequence). The CDR3 has 13 residues. In DNA, the CDR3 is TGTGCCAGCAGCTTAGGACAGTTAGAGACCCAGTACTTC. Protein product: CASSLGQLETQYF.

The CDR3: CAWRDRGQKLFF. The CDR3 coding sequence is TGTGCCTGGAGGGACAGGGGGCAAAAACTGTTTTTT. The rearrangement uses TRBV30 and TRBJ1-4, with 11 bases fitting TRBD1. The CDR3 consists of 12 residues. CDR1 and CDR2 from the germline V gene are GTSNPN and SVGIG (reference sequence). Unmatched junction bases numbered 0, after V lost 3 bases and J lost 9 bases. Filled out from reference TRBV30 and TRBJ1-4, the complete variable domain reads SQTIHQWPATLVQPVGSPLSLECTVEGTSNPNLYWYRQAAGRGLQLLFYSVGIGQISSEVPQNLSASRPQDRQFILSSKKLLLSDSGFYLCAWRDRGQKLFFGSGTQLSVL.

The chain couples TRBV2 to TRBJ2-3; D may be TRBD2 (6 bases). Per the germline V gene, CDR1 is SNHLY and CDR2 is FYNNEI. The CDR3 has 16 residues. V was shortened by 5 bases and J by 4 bases, with 19 bases between the two germline ends. CDR3 in DNA: TGTGCCAGCAGTCGAGATAGCGGATCCGGGGCAGATACGCAGTATTTT. Amino acid sequence: CASSRDSGSGADTQYF. The full variable domain, rest sourced from reference TRBV2 and TRBJ2-3, is EPEVTQTPSHQVTQMGQEVILRCVPISNHLYFYWYRQILGQKVEFLVSFYNNEISEKSEIFDDQFSVERPDGSNFTLKIRSTKLEDSAMYFCASSRDSGSGADTQYFGPGTRLTVL.

J is TRBJ2-3 and V is TRBV7-8; perhaps TRBD2 as D (6 bases). The CDR3 totals 17 residues. The V gene lost 1 base and the J gene lost 0 bases, with 14 bases spanning the gap. Germline loops: CDR1 SGHVS, CDR2 FQNEAQ. This CDR3 reads CASSLGLLGTSTDTQYF. CDR3 nucleotide sequence: TGTGCCAGCAGCTTAGGTCTTTTGGGGACTAGCACAGATACGCAGTATTTT. Drawing the rest from reference TRBV7-8 and TRBJ2-3, the complete variable domain is GAGVSQSPRYKVAKRGQDVALRCDPISGHVSLFWYQQALGQGPEFLTYFQNEAQLDKSGLPSDRFFAERPEGSVSTLKIQRTQQEDSAVYLCASSLGLLGTSTDTQYFGPGTRLTVL.

This clone has a single count. This rearrangement joins TRBV6-5 to TRBJ1-2; D ambiguous. The CDR3 length is 14 residues. Germline V gene lookup returns CDR1 MNHEY and CDR2 SVGAGI. The V end lost 0 bases, the J end lost 7 bases, and 12 bases lay between the germline ends. As DNA, the CDR3 is TGTGCCAGCAGTTACTCAGAGGAGTCGGGTGGCTACACCTTC. Encoded protein: CASSYSEESGGYTF.

CDR3 DNA sequence: TGTGCCAGCAGCGTAGGTAAGGGGCCGAGATACGAGCAGTACTTC. It codes for CASSVGKGPRYEQYF. The chain uses TRBV9 and TRBJ2-7; perhaps TRBD1 as D (5 bases). There are 15 residues in the CDR3. Per the germline V gene, CDR1 is SGDLS and CDR2 is YYNGEE. The ends were cut back, 0 bases at V and 4 bases at J, with 14 bases in the middle.

V is TRBV7-2 and J is TRBJ2-1; the match to TRBD2 covers 7 bases. Germline CDR1 SGHTA, CDR2 FQGNSA. There are 16 residues in the CDR3. The ends lost 5 bases at V and 5 bases at J; junction bases unmatched: 12. CDR3 protein: CASSAPPGGLNNEQFF. The CDR3 nucleotides are TGTGCCAGCAGCGCACCCCCGGGGGGTCTAAACAATGAGCAGTTCTTC.

V gene TRBV18 combines with J gene TRBJ2-1; D is uncertain. V was trimmed by 3 bases and J by 1 base, leaving 7 bases between them. CDR3 length: 14 amino acids. Germline CDR1 and CDR2: KGHSH and LQKENI. As DNA, the CDR3 is TGTGCCAGCTCACCCGACAAGTCCTACAATGAGCAGTTCTTC. Translating it yields CASSPDKSYNEQFF.

This chain connects TRBV9 to TRBJ2-7; 9 nucleotides agree with TRBD2. With V trimmed by 4 bases and J by 5 bases, 7 bases remained unmatched. CDR1 is SGDLS and CDR2 is YYNGEE in the germline V gene. The CDR3 extends over 14 amino acids. The CDR3 loop reads CASSQFSGSDEQYF. The CDR3 bases are TGTGCCAGCAGCCAGTTTAGCGGGAGTGACGAGCAGTACTTC.

J is TRBJ2-7 and V is TRBV9; 7 nucleotides agree with TRBD1. Trimming took 4 bases from V and 3 from J; bases not matched to a gene: 13. CDR1 is SGDLS, CDR2 YYNGEE, per germline. This CDR3 spans 16 amino acids. The DNA of the CDR3 is TGTGCCAGCAGCCCGAGGGCGACAGGGAACCTCTACGAGCAGTACTTC. This codes for CASSPRATGNLYEQYF.

V gene TRBV14 combines with J gene TRBJ2-7; D call uncertain. Trimming took off 1 base at V and 4 bases at J, with 2 bases between the two ends. The CDR3 is made up of 11 amino acids. Germline V gene data show CDR1 as SGHDN and CDR2 as FVKESK. CDR3 sequence: CASSQAYEQYF. The CDR3 region has the DNA TGTGCCAGCAGCCAAGCTTACGAGCAGTACTTC.

The V gene is TRBV5-4, the J gene TRBJ2-7; 8 nucleotides agree with TRBD1. The V gene end was trimmed by 0 bases and the J gene end by 6 bases; junction bases not matched to a gene: 2. Germline V CDR1 and CDR2: SGHNT, YYREEE (reference sequence). The CDR3 length is 13 residues. DNA of the CDR3: TGTGCCAGCAGCTTGGGGGACAGGCCCGAGCAGTACTTC. It yields the protein CASSLGDRPEQYF.

This chain joins TRBV19 and TRBJ2-7, with TRBD2 as a possible D gene (6 bases). This CDR3 region has 14 residues. Trimming pared 4 bases from V and 2 bases from J, leaving 12 bases between. Germline CDR1 is LNHDA and CDR2 is SQIVND (reference sequence). The CDR3 nucleotides are TGTGCCAGTAGTAACGGGGGACTTACCTACGAGCAGTACTTC. Protein: CASSNGGLTYEQYF. The complete variable domain, with remaining parts taken from reference TRBV19 and TRBJ2-7, reads DGGITQSPKYLFRKEGQNVTLSCEQNLNHDAMYWYRQDPGQGLRLIYYSQIVNDFQKGDIAEGYSVSREKKESFPLTVTSAQKNPTAFYLCASSNGGLTYEQYFGPGTRLTVT.

The chain carries TRBV9 and TRBJ2-5; 14 bases line up with TRBD2. Per germline, CDR1 SGDLS and CDR2 YYNGEE. J gave up 4 bases and V 3 bases, and 14 bases lay outside the gene matches. CDR3 length: 19 amino acids. CDR3 loop: CASSETDGLAGGVRETQYF. Written as DNA, the CDR3 is TGTGCCAGCAGCGAGACAGATGGACTAGCGGGAGGTGTAAGAGAGACCCAGTACTTC.

The V call is TRBV6-5, the J call TRBJ1-1; D unresolved. CDR1 MNHEY and CDR2 SVGAGI come from the germline V gene. V was pared by 4 bases and J by 1 base, with 4 bases between. There are 12 residues in the CDR3. CDR3 in amino acids: CASSWANTEAFF. CDR3 in DNA: TGTGCCAGCAGTTGGGCGAACACTGAAGCTTTCTTT.

The rearrangement joins TRBV27 to TRBJ1-2, with D unresolved. This CDR3 has 13 amino acids. Trimming left V 9 bases short and J 3 bases short, with 14 bases between. CDR1 MNHEY and CDR2 SMNVEV come from the germline V gene (reference sequence). The CDR3 loop is CARLGWEDYGYTF. CDR3 nucleotide sequence: TGTGCCAGACTAGGTTGGGAAGACTATGGCTACACCTTC.

The chain is built from TRBV25-1 and TRBJ2-5; D might be TRBD1 (6 bases). The closer fit of TRBJ2-7 to the DNA end suggests the J call may be wrong. Per germline, CDR1 MGHDK and CDR2 SYGVNS. The CDR3 extends over 14 amino acids. The DNA of the CDR3 is TGTGCCAGCAGTCCGGGACACGGACCCTACGAGCAGTACTTC. This translates into CASSPGHGPYEQYF.

The rearrangement joins TRBV2 to TRBJ1-5; D is perhaps TRBD1 (6 bases). CDR3 length: 14 residues. The germline gives CDR1 SNHLY, CDR2 FYNNEI. Trimming removed 8 bases at V and 0 bases at J, with 11 bases between. DNA for the CDR3: TGTGCCAGCCGACAGGATATTAGCAATCAGCCCCAGCATTTT. Protein sequence: CASRQDISNQPQHF.

The V gene is TRBV19, the J gene TRBJ2-3, with 8 bases lining up with TRBD1. The length of the CDR3 is 18 residues. Unmatched junction bases numbered 18, after V lost 8 bases and J lost 2 bases. CDR1 LNHDA and CDR2 SQIVND come from the germline V gene (reference sequence). CDR3 coding DNA: TGTGCCAGTGCCGGGACAGGAGTCACATCCCCATTCACAGATACGCAGTATTTT. It encodes CASAGTGVTSPFTDTQYF.

The chain carries TRBV10-3 and TRBJ2-7; TRBD2 might be the D (5 bases). This CDR3 is 15 amino acids long. V dropped 0 bases and J dropped 6 bases, with 15 bases sitting between them. Germline V gene sequence: CDR1 ENHRY, CDR2 SYGVKD. CDR3 sequence: CAISESGEGTGEQYF. The CDR3 DNA reads TGTGCCATCAGTGAGTCAGGAGAGGGAACCGGCGAGCAGTACTTC.

The rearrangement links TRBV19 to TRBJ2-1; 8 bases align to TRBD2. The length of the CDR3 is 15 residues. Germline V lookup: CDR1 LNHDA, CDR2 SQIVND (reference sequence). V was pared by 8 bases and J by 6 bases, with 12 bases of the junction left unmatched. The CDR3 nucleotides read TGTGCCAGTTCCATTTGGACTAGCAAAAGCAATGAGCAGTTCTTC. Residues: CASSIWTSKSNEQFF.

The rearrangement uses TRBV28 and TRBJ1-4; possibly TRBD1 for D (5 bases). CDR1 MDHEN and CDR2 SYDVKM come from the germline V gene. Trimming left V 5 bases short and J 8 bases short, with 21 bases between. The CDR3 runs to 16 residues. DNA for the CDR3: TGTGCCAGCAGTGATCCGCGAGGGGCACGGGGGGAAAAACTGTTTTTT. Translation: CASSDPRGARGEKLFF. Combining the CDR3 with reference TRBV28 and TRBJ1-4 gives the whole variable domain DVKVTQSSRYLVKRTGEKVFLECVQDMDHENMFWYRQDPGLGLRLIYFSYDVKMKEKGDIPEGYSVSREKKERFSLILESASTNQTSMYLCASSDPRGARGEKLFFGSGTQLSVL.

The chain recombines TRBV6-5 with TRBJ2-7; a possible D gene is TRBD1 (6 bases). V lost 2 bases to trimming and J lost 7 bases, with 15 bases between them. The CDR3 runs to 14 residues. CDR1 is MNHEY, CDR2 SVGAGI, per germline. CDR3 sequence reads: CASSYRAGTGEQYF. CDR3 sequence (DNA): TGTGCCAGCAGTTACCGCGCCGGAACAGGGGAGCAGTACTTC.

The chain has TRBV6-5 and TRBJ1-5, with unresolved D. V was trimmed by 6 bases and J by 9 bases, leaving 15 bases between them. The CDR3 is 13 residues long. Germline loops: CDR1 MNHEY, CDR2 SVGAGI. The CDR3 spells CASRRGLTSPQHF. The DNA of the CDR3 is TGTGCCAGCAGAAGAGGACTGACTTCGCCCCAGCATTTT.

This clone was recorded once. DNA of the CDR3: TGTGCCAGCAGTTTAAGGGGGAGGGAGTTGGTGGATCAGCCCCAGCATTTT. Residues: CASSLRGRELVDQPQHF. This sequence joins TRBV28 and TRBJ1-5; tentatively, D is TRBD1 (6 bases). V shed 2 bases and J shed 5 bases, with 19 bases lying between them. Germline lookup yields CDR1 MDHEN and CDR2 SYDVKM. CDR3 length: 17 amino acids.

J is TRBJ2-2 and V is TRBV12-5, with 9 positions matching TRBD2. V lost 5 bases, J lost 5 bases, and 15 bases stayed unmatched. This CDR3 has 18 residues. Germline CDR1 reads LGHNT; CDR2 reads FRNRAP. CDR3 sequence: CASGPGGSGRRGTGELFF. The CDR3 DNA reads as TGTGCTAGTGGTCCCGGTGGTAGCGGGAGACGTGGGACCGGGGAGCTGTTTTTT.

This clone was picked up one time. The V gene is TRBV6-1, the J gene TRBJ2-2; possibly TRBD1 for D (6 bases). Trimming took off 5 bases at V and 3 bases at J, with 10 bases between the two ends. The CDR3 runs 14 residues. Germline V gives CDR1 MNHNS, CDR2 SASEGT. As DNA, the CDR3 is TGTGCCAGCAGTACAGGGTATTACACCGGGGAGCTGTTTTTT. This translates into CASSTGYYTGELFF.

The rearrangement uses TRBV10-1 and TRBJ2-7, with unresolved D. This CDR3 is built from 13 residues. Germline V lookup: CDR1 WNHNN, CDR2 SYGVQD (reference sequence). V lost 4 bases to trimming and J lost 2 bases, with 9 bases between them. The CDR3 DNA is TGCGCCAGCAGTGGGAGTCCTACCTACGAGCAGTACTTC. It is translated as CASSGSPTYEQYF.

The rearrangement links TRBV4-1 to TRBJ2-6; D possibly corresponds to TRBD1 (5 bases). Germline V lookup: CDR1 MGHRA, CDR2 YSYEKL. The length of the CDR3 is 19 residues. Trimming removed 1 base from V and 0 bases from J, with 16 bases in between. In DNA form, the CDR3 reads TGCGCCAGCAGCCAAGGGGATTGGGGCGGACGCTCTGGGGCCAACGTCCTGACTTTC. It translates to CASSQGDWGGRSGANVLTF.

The chain is built from TRBV11-3 and TRBJ1-2, with D possibly matching TRBD1 (5 bases). CDR3 length equals 14 residues. Trimming cost V 4 bases and J 7 bases, with 16 bases left between them. Germline loops: CDR1 SGHNT, CDR2 YENEEA. CDR3 bases: TGTGCCAGCAGCTCCCCGTTGACAGAGATTGGCTACACCTTC. This gives the protein CASSSPLTEIGYTF.